The entry below describes one T cell receptor beta chain. CDR1 is LGHNA and CDR2 is YSLEER in the germline V gene. This CDR3 comprises 15 residues. The J segment lost 6 bases and the V segment lost 3 bases, leaving 4 bases of the junction unmatched. Assay used: immunoSEQ multiplex PCR; TCRdb lists only in-frame clones, some missing. This table holds fewer than 70,000 clones, about 93% found once. This specimen belongs to a study of control samples from healthy donors and cancer patients. The clonotype was recovered from a man in his thirties or forties in good health. Sequencing was performed on blood. V gene TRBV4-3 combines with J gene TRBJ2-1, with 11 bases fitting TRBD1. The CDR3 DNA reads as TGCGCCAGCAGCCAGGCCGGGACAGGGGGCAATGAGCAGTTCTTC. Translation: CASSQAGTGGNEQFF.